This T cell receptor (beta chain) appears in the sequencing data of a study of CD8+ T cells in alopecia areata (dated by TCRdb to the late 2010s). Study-wide context: The treated patients took part in an open-label pilot trial in which moderate-to-severe alopecia areata was treated with oral tofacitinib at 5 to 10 mg twice daily. High-throughput TCRbeta sequencing was used to examine T cell clonal expansion in alopecia areata in both the C3H/HeJ mouse model and human patients. Tofacitinib was given for 6 to 18 months, followed by 6 months of follow-up off drug to assess delayed response and recurrence. On the human side, TCRbeta sequencing was run on scalp tissue and on sorted CD4+ and CD8+ peripheral blood T cells from healthy controls and from alopecia areata patients with either patchy or totalis/universalis disease. Scalp clonality was compared among normal scalp (n=4), patchy alopecia areata scalp (n=8), and alopecia totalis/universalis scalp (n=8). The RNA source kit depended on sample type: the PAXgene miRNA kit for fixed scalp, the miRNeasy kit for PBMCs, and the RNeasy kit for mouse skin. Patients on tofacitinib were biopsied at baseline and after 4 and 24 weeks of treatment, and several of the patients also had a later scalp biopsy. TCRbeta CDR3 regions were amplified by immunoSEQ multiplex PCR with 35 Vbeta forward and 13 Jbeta reverse primers. For the treated patients, the SALT score, which quantifies what percentage of scalp surface area is affected, served as the measure of disease severity.

The full study reports these points: Many expanded lesional clones were found to persist in scalp and blood during tofacitinib treatment, and relapse after treatment cessation may be partly explained by this persistence. Shared TCR sequences between patients were less evident than in mice, which may be partly attributable to HLA diversity in the patient population. Compared with normal scalp, lesional scalp, particularly in alopecia totalis/universalis, had higher clonality and more expanded CD8+ clones, which suggests antigenic drive. Resident alphabeta T cells in normal human skin are also sequenced, complicating scalp TCR repertoire analysis, unlike mouse skin dominated by gammadelta T cells. Because the treated cohort was small and had just a single nonresponder, larger studies are needed to establish links between baseline CD8+ expansion and response. Tofacitinib significantly decreased scalp clonality and the number of expanded CD8+ clones among the top 100 scalp clones.

Comments on this clone: Its cognate antigen has yet to be identified. Base qualities are not provided; no much larger clone lies one nucleotide away.

What the time point label conveys for this sample: 4 weeks on oral tofacitinib. The treatment or condition tag for this specimen amounts to: oral pan-JAK inhibitor, 5-10 mg twice daily. Lesional scalp punch biopsies and peripheral blood were obtained from alopecia areata patients. PBMCs were isolated by density centrifugation and stained for CD3, CD4 and CD8, and CD4+ and CD8+ T cells were sorted on a FACSAria. For CDR1 and CDR2, the germline V gene lists SGHRS and YFSETQ. V was cut back by 0 bases and J by 1 base, leaving a gap of 7 bases between them. The CDR3, from cysteine to phenylalanine, totals 14 residues. Only CDR3 DNA remains: 42 bases, in frame from the first base. Library prep was done by the immunoSEQ multiplex PCR assay. For TCR sequencing, RNA was extracted from every sample and reverse transcribed into cDNA to serve as template. SuperScript III was used for first-strand cDNA synthesis, primed with a 2:1 mix of oligo-dT and random hexamers. A synthetic immune receptor repertoire was used to assess amplification bias, and residual bias was removed computationally. Under the source paper's analysis protocol: Raw reads were preprocessed for error removal, and CDR3 was defined according to IMGT conventions as running from the conserved cysteine to phenylalanine. To get clonality, Shannon entropy was normalized by log2 of the number of productive unique TCRs and the result was subtracted from 1. CD4 or CD8 identity of scalp clones was inferred by cross-referencing scalp TCRbeta sequences with sorted blood CD4 and CD8 repertoires. TCRdb carries this immuneACCESS record with in-frame sequences only. Its versions omit some clonotypes, under half of them owing to an unresolved V gene in the studies checked, with the rest unexplained. Clone size and V and J calls were adopted from that table, with D and trimming inferred from the DNA. The sample has 170,000 or so clones on record, 50% to 70% of them singletons. In total, the top ten clones hold more than 0.7% of the sample.

Specimen: CD4+ T cells sorted from blood, collected at week 4, from a patient treated with tofacitinib. This receptor was taken from a human donor with alopecia areata. The chain is made from TRBV5-1 and TRBJ1-1, with the D gene call left open. The CDR3 has the sequence CASSLASKNTEAFF. The DNA sequence follows: TGCGCCAGCAGCTTGGCCAGTAAGAACACTGAAGCTTTCTTT.